Sequencing of this T cell receptor beta chain was carried out in a study of T cell responses to AZD1222 COVID-19 vaccine. Study results and caveats: White British donors predominated, females outnumbered males, and clonal diversity was possibly underestimated. Researchers took repertoire samples only after the peak T cell response had come. Baseline serology detected seropositivity in only a handful of AZD1222 recipients. Dominant CD4 TCR responses targeted spike regions 160-218 and 743-854.

Details on this clone: Its antigen is as yet unknown.

The CDR3 totals 11 residues. V lost 1 base to trimming and J lost 11 bases, with 3 bases between them. Germline V gene sequence: CDR1 LGHNA, CDR2 YNFKEQ. Generated by immunoSEQ multiplex PCR, the TCRdb table keeps only in-frame clones and is missing some. The sample holds about 90,000 clones; around 91% are singletons and the top ten take around 5.2%. The specimen was peripheral blood, collected on day 0 of MenACWY control vaccination. The receptor was isolated from an adult in good health. The chain carries TRBV4-2 and TRBJ1-6; D is uncertain. Here the CDR3 reads CASSQGAPLHF. DNA for the CDR3: TGTGCCAGCAGCCAAGGTGCACCCCTCCACTTT.